The present entry profiles one T cell receptor (beta chain) with its context. Its antigen target is currently unknown. It has no much larger one-base neighbor in the sample; base qualities were not kept. The entry originates in a study of neoadjuvant nivolumab and ipilimumab in lung cancer (dated by TCRdb to about 2020). Describing the broader study: Nivolumab was administered intravenously at 3 mg/kg on days 1, 15 and 29, and in the combination arm ipilimumab 1 mg/kg was added on day 1 only. The primary trial endpoint was the major pathologic response (MPR) rate in the intention-to-treat population in each study arm. Matched pretherapy and resected tumor pairs were analyzed for seven patients, of whom four received nivolumab and three received nivolumab plus ipilimumab. A total of around 45 patients with operable NSCLC were treated in the trial, with approximately 23 randomized to nivolumab monotherapy and about 21 randomized to nivolumab plus ipilimumab. The study compared TCR repertoires in pretherapy (baseline) peripheral blood with TCR repertoires in tumors resected at surgery following neoadjuvant immune checkpoint blockade.

To prepare the library, the immunoSEQ multiplex PCR assay was applied. In the paper's pipeline: Repertoires were summarized in terms of richness and clonality, and significantly expanded and contracted clones between pre- and post-therapy samples were identified. TCRdb mirrors the immuneACCESS table, restricted to in-frame sequences. Some clones are absent from its copies; in checked studies, under half trace to an unresolved V gene, and the reason for the others is unknown. The V and J calls and clone size come from that table; D and trimming were worked out from the DNA. The table for this sample lists under 50,000 clones; 85% to 90% of them were counted only once. The ten largest clones take up about 4% of the sample. The CDR3 sequence holds 13 residues, the cysteine and phenylalanine included. Only the CDR3 DNA is retained, 39 bases long and in frame from the first base. A distance of 9 bases separates the germline ends of V and J, which lose 3 bases and 6 bases respectively. CDR1 and CDR2 were assigned from the germline V gene (reference sequence) as MNHEY and SMNVEV.

Reading the label with the study, this specimen's time point is: pretherapy, before neoadjuvant immune checkpoint inhibitors. Samples were obtained from the phase 2 randomized NEOSTAR trial, in which neoadjuvant nivolumab or nivolumab plus ipilimumab followed by surgery was tested in operable NSCLC. Study-wide findings and limitations: Resected tumors had greater TCR richness and clonality than tumor-adjacent uninvolved lung, and increases were observed in more dual-therapy-treated tumors. From pretherapy to surgery, increases in tumor T-cell richness and clonality were observed in three of three dual-therapy tumors but in only two of four nivolumab-treated tumors. No significant correlation was found between TCR clonality and pathologic tumor regression, and only one major-pathologic-response sample was available for the clonality analysis. A positive correlation was observed between pretherapy blood TCR richness and richness in tumors resected after neoadjuvant therapy (Spearman R = 0.82). A small number of samples underwent TCR sequencing.

This clonotype was sampled from an adult with non-small cell lung cancer. Some clones in this sample may be carry-over from other donors' samples. Here the sequenced sample was blood, taken before neoadjuvant nivolumab, alone or with ipilimumab. The chain links TRBV27 with TRBJ1-5, with TRBD1 perhaps the D gene, on 5 matching bases. The bases are TGTGCCAGCAGTTTTTATGGGGGTCAGCCCCAGCATTTT. It specifies CASSFYGGQPQHF.